Sequencing of this TCR beta chain was carried out in a study of blood T cell repertoires in COVID-19. Data came from immunoSEQ multiplex PCR; TCRdb stores just in-frame clones and leaves some out. The sample shows about 400,000 clones, roughly 90% of them seen only once. After removal of 3 bases from V and 11 bases from J, the junction contained 6 bases not matched to a gene. This CDR3 comprises 12 residues. The germline CDR1 and CDR2 sequences are SGHRS and YFSETQ. Residents of approximately 25 US areas, aged roughly 18 to 89 years, made up the participants. Input material: PBMCs or T cells enriched from blood (not recorded which). The source of this sequence is a woman aged 25 to 45 with acute COVID-19. The chain couples TRBV5-1 to TRBJ2-3; 7 bases align to TRBD1. The CDR3 DNA reads TGCGCCAGCAGCTCAACCGGGACAGAGCAGTATTTT. Translated, it gives CASSSTGTEQYF.